This T cell receptor (beta chain) is from a study of blood T cell repertoires in COVID-19. After removal of 0 bases from V and 6 bases from J, the junction contained 6 bases not matched to a gene. Germline-derived CDR1 and CDR2 are LGHNA and YNFKEQ. CDR3 length: 16 residues. Authors' processing steps: Amplification of reference gene primers provided the estimated nucleated cell counts. Sequenced by immunoSEQ multiplex PCR; TCRdb stores in-frame clones only, minus some. That table gives V, J and clone size, and the DNA gave D and trimming. The table has about 100,000 clones, approximately 92% seen once.

The receptor was isolated from a man younger than 35 with acute or convalescent COVID-19. The sample comprised peripheral blood. The J gene is TRBJ1-5, the V gene TRBV4-2; 9 nucleotides line up with TRBD1. The CDR3 here is CASSQEYGQGSQPQHF. CDR3 DNA sequence: TGTGCCAGCAGCCAAGAATACGGACAGGGGAGTCAGCCCCAGCATTTT.